Listed below are T cell receptor beta chains from one sample, sequenced in a study of blood T cell repertoires in COVID-19. Profiling relied on immunoSEQ multiplex PCR, and the TCRdb table lists in-frame clones only, not all of them. The table lists about 210,000 clones, almost 85% of them singletons. Sequencing input: peripheral blood. These receptors came from a woman between 50 and 59 years old with active or convalescent COVID-19. Each CDR3 is given with its conserved first and last residue. The D gene is left open where the match is weak.

J | D | V | CDR3
TRBJ2-1 | TRBD2 | TRBV5-4 | CASSFGGSRTYNEQFF
TRBJ1-2 | TRBD1 | TRBV6-5 | CASGQGNYGYTF
TRBJ2-7 | . | TRBV6-5 | CASRRGEKRGYEQYF
TRBJ2-7 | TRBD2 | TRBV5-6 | CASSLLAGEAYEQYF
TRBJ1-1 | TRBD1 | TRBV28 | CASSPQTGERDTEAFF
TRBJ1-3 | . | TRBV28 | CASRPGGVGNTIYF
TRBJ2-7 | . | TRBV7-9 | CASSLGSTTWEQYF
TRBJ1-2 | TRBD1 | TRBV10-3 | CAARTGVGYTF
TRBJ1-5 | . | TRBV10-1 | CASSEAANQPQHF
TRBJ2-3 | TRBD2 | TRBV12-5 | CASAAGEKDTQYF
TRBJ2-3 | TRBD2 | TRBV5-1 | CASSLASGGSTDTQYF
TRBJ1-5 | TRBD1 | TRBV2 | CASKFDRGNQPQHF
TRBJ1-2 | . | TRBV19 | CASNPFGQYGYTF
TRBJ1-4 | TRBD1 | TRBV5-1 | CASSFGTVPGSEKLFF
TRBJ2-5 | . | TRBV6-1 | CASSDVEVQPTRQETQYF
TRBJ2-7 | TRBD2 | TRBV30 | CAWSVTGGRTYEQYF
TRBJ2-1 | TRBD2 | TRBV5-1 | CASSYQGLAGGPRRNEQFF
TRBJ2-7 | TRBD2 | TRBV6-2/TRBV6-3 | CASIPPAGGPPPYF
TRBJ2-1 | TRBD2 | TRBV5-5 | CASSPGRGAGYEQFF
TRBJ1-1 | . | TRBV5-1 | CASFPPGQAHTEAFF
TRBJ2-1 | . | TRBV29-1 | CTSEGIGNEQFF
TRBJ2-4 | . | TRBV4-2 | CASSQDPSHLGPGAKNIQYF
TRBJ1-6 | . | TRBV6-1 | CASSESAGYNSPLHF
TRBJ1-6 | TRBD1 | TRBV5-6 | CASSLLDRGPSPLHF
TRBJ1-2 | . | TRBV28 | CASSPLRYGYTF
TRBJ2-2 | TRBD1 | TRBV4-1 | CASRRQGPNTGELFF
TRBJ1-4 | . | TRBV6-5 | CASRGGTNRVEKLFF
TRBJ2-7 | TRBD1 | TRBV19 | CASTTGTGSYEQYF
TRBJ2-1 | TRBD2 | TRBV27 | CASSFGLAGTNEQFF
TRBJ1-1 | . | TRBV6-5 | CASSQQESTEAFF
TRBJ1-1 | TRBD1 | TRBV5-4 | CASSPHDTRGLVTEAFF
TRBJ1-4 | . | TRBV5-1 | CASSFGLSEGAGGKLFF
TRBJ1-4 | TRBD1 | TRBV29-1 | CSVAGTGYANEKLFF
TRBJ2-1 | TRBD2 | TRBV27 | CASSPRTSGVGNEQFF
TRBJ2-7 | . | TRBV10-3 | CAISEPAGRRYEQYF
TRBJ2-3 | TRBD2 | TRBV11-2 | CASSVSGGDTDTQYF
TRBJ1-1 | . | TRBV30 | CAWSNQVNTEAFF
TRBJ1-2 | . | TRBV3-1/TRBV3-2 | CASSQGGGEGYGYTF
TRBJ2-1 | TRBD1 | TRBV5-1 | CASSFRDRGHNEQFF
TRBJ2-5 | TRBD1 | TRBV5-5 | CASSLTGGWKETQYF